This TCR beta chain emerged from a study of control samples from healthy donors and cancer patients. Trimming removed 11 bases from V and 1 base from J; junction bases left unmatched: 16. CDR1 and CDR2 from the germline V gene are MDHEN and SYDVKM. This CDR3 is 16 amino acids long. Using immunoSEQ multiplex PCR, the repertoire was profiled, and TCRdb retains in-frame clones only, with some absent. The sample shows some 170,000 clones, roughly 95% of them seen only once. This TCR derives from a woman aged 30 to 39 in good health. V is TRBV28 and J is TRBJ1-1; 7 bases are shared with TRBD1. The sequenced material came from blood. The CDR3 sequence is CAVIRGGADSNTEAFF. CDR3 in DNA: TGTGCCGTCATCAGGGGGGGGGCCGACTCGAACACTGAAGCTTTCTTT.